This TCR beta chain was observed in a study of blood T cell repertoires in COVID-19 (dated by TCRdb to about 2020). Some background on the complete study: Collaborator samples came from the United States, Italy and Spain and covered acute and convalescent phases of COVID-19. Samples came from the ongoing ImmuneRACE study (first 160 participants) plus 1,254 subjects from 6 global collaborators. The repertoires were released in a freely available public database meant as a resource for research on the immune response to SARS-CoV-2. The dataset comprised deeply sampled blood TCRbeta repertoires from subjects exposed to, actively infected with, or recovered from COVID-19. The prospective study material was composed of cDNA or gDNA derived from T cells, B-cell-depleted T cells, or PBMCs. A de-identified subject ID, COVID-19 status, age in years and sex were almost always included in the sample metadata. Where available, HLA class I and class II types were obtained from metadata supplied by the sample provider rather than from assay-based typing. Study-level results and caveats: How much clinical and demographic metadata was included differed by source and by participant, and the metadata was provided uncurated.

This clone is a singleton in its sample. Its antigen target is currently unknown. No quality values exist for individual bases; no much larger clone is one base distant. The collaborating institutions used their own protocols to collect whole blood in K2EDTA tubes. Collaborator samples were shipped for TCRbeta analysis as frozen whole blood, isolated PBMCs, or DNA extracted from either sample type. TCRbeta CDR3 regions were amplified from genomic DNA using the immunoSEQ Assay, a bias-controlled multiplex PCR. The paper's data handling went like this. Nucleated cell counts per sample were estimated from amplification of reference gene primers within the assay. Sequence reads were collapsed and filtered to measure the absolute abundance of every unique TCRbeta CDR3 rearrangement. For each sample, productive Simpson clonality was calculated as the square root of Simpson's diversity index over productive rearrangements. TCRdb holds this immuneACCESS table with in-frame rearrangements only. Some clones are missing; in checked studies, unresolved V genes explain under half, and the rest has no known cause. V, J and clone size are taken as reported in that table, and D and trimming were inferred from the DNA itself. The sample table shows 350,000 to 450,000 clones, and 85% are seen once. Roughly 3.6% of the sample is in the top ten clones.

As encoded in the germline V gene, CDR1 is SNHLY while CDR2 is FYNNEI. V drops 4 bases and J drops 4 bases, leaving 19 bases in between. The CDR3 spans 16 residues, from the cysteine through the phenylalanine. Solely the CDR3 DNA is kept, with 48 bases framed from the first base. The chain links TRBV2 with TRBJ1-1, and perhaps TRBD1 as D gene, on 6 matching bases. The sequence derives from a woman aged 18-29 years with acute or convalescent COVID-19. Input material: peripheral blood. This receptor has the CDR3 CASSVSGTGFGTEAFF. The nucleotide sequence is given as TGTGCCAGCAGTGTTTCGGGAACAGGGTTTGGCACTGAAGCTTTCTTT.